This TCR beta chain was captured in a study of cytomegalovirus exposure and HLA in healthy donors. Study-level results: Most of the TCR beta V segments (in an earlier analysis) were productive either about 87% or about 30% of the time. The Asian-associated ancestry cluster reportedly had fewer N-insertions than the approximately 690-donor mean in a later analysis.

Donors counted as nominally healthy when sampled, yet unrecorded immune exposures were likely. Comments on this clone: Its target is not known.

The PCR was carried out with 60 Vbeta primers and 13 Jbeta primers. Clones were read by immunoSEQ multiplex PCR, and TCRdb kept only the in-frame ones, dropping some. The table records tens of thousands of clones, just under 80% of them present only once. Material: PBMCs. The receptor's source is a male donor in good health and CMV-seropositive.

This chain's CDR3 is CASREQGLLQPQHF. The DNA for the CDR3 is TGTGCCAGCAGAGAACAGGGGCTGCTTCAGCCCCAGCATTTT. The chain is built from TRBV6-6 and TRBJ1-5, with 7 bases aligning to TRBD1. Trimming took 6 bases from V and 6 from J; bases not matched to a gene: 8. Per germline, CDR1 MNHNY and CDR2 SVGAGI (reference sequence). The CDR3 spans 14 residues.